The 4 T cell receptor beta chains below all came from one sample that was sequenced in a study of control samples from healthy donors and cancer patients. The assay was immunoSEQ multiplex PCR, and TCRdb's table has in-frame clones only and misses some. There are 150,000 to 200,000 clones in the sample; about 95% occur only once, and approximately 14% lies in the top ten. Sequenced: PBMCs. All receptors derive from a man between 60 and 70 years old with colorectal cancer.

The CDR3 sequence is CASSSRMDEQFF. DNA of the CDR3: TGTGCCAGCAGTTCCCGGATGGATGAGCAGTTCTTC. V is TRBV6-2 or TRBV6-3 and J is TRBJ2-1; D call uncertain. Trimming cost V 4 bases and J 8 bases, with 9 bases left between them. The CDR3 is 12 amino acids. Germline V gene data show CDR1 as MNHEY and CDR2 as SVGEGT.

J is TRBJ1-4 and V is TRBV18; perhaps TRBD1 as D (5 bases). The CDR3 is 16 amino acids. Trimming took off 6 bases at V and 2 bases at J, with 16 bases between the two ends. CDR1 and CDR2 from the germline V gene are KGHSH and LQKENI. The CDR3 is CASSPRGDQTNEKLFF. The CDR3 region has the DNA TGTGCCAGCTCCCCCCGGGGGGATCAGACTAATGAAAAACTGTTTTTT.

The rearrangement links TRBV4-3 to TRBJ1-2, with a tentative D call TRBD1 (6 bases). CDR3 length: 14 amino acids. The germline V gene encodes CDR1 LGHNA and CDR2 YSLEER. Trimming left V 2 bases short and J 7 bases short, with 14 bases between. The CDR3 DNA follows: TGCGCCAGCAGCCAAACGGGGGCGCAAATTGGCTACACCTTC. Translation: CASSQTGAQIGYTF.

This chain joins TRBV6-4 and TRBJ1-5, with no clear D. The CDR3 covers 17 residues. Between the trimmed V and J ends, which lost 4 bases and 0 bases, there was a span of 16 bases. Germline assignment: CDR1 MRHNA and CDR2 SNTAGT. The CDR3 region has the DNA TGTGCCAGCAGTGGCAAGTCACGGAATTATAGCAATCAGCCCCAGCATTTT. Its protein product is CASSGKSRNYSNQPQHF.